The rows below give T cell receptor beta chains drawn from one sample of a study of cytomegalovirus exposure and HLA in healthy donors. Method: immunoSEQ multiplex PCR; TCRdb's copy keeps in-frame clones and lacks some. The repertoire holds roughly 95,000 clones, with about three quarters as singletons. Sequencing was done on a sample of PBMCs. These receptors were taken from a young man in good health and CMV-seropositive. Each CDR3 is given with its conserved first and last residue. The order of the fields is CDR3 DNA, CDR3 protein, V gene, D gene, J gene, clone size. D genes are given only for firm matches. For some rows the clone size is stated as once, few or many, or as a class when expanded; others skip it.

CDR3 DNA: TGTGCCAGCAGTTCCCTTGGCAGGGCCTATGAAAAACTGTTTTTT; CDR3 protein: CASSSLGRAYEKLFF; V gene: TRBV6-5; D gene: NA; J gene: TRBJ1-4; clone size: NA
CDR3 DNA: TGTGCCAGCAGCGCACAGGGAATCAGTGAGCAGTTCTTC; CDR3 protein: CASSAQGISEQFF; V gene: TRBV9; D gene: NA; J gene: TRBJ2-1; clone size: NA
CDR3 DNA: TGTGCTCCCCCACCGGAGGGCACTGAAGCTTTCTTT; CDR3 protein: CAPPPEGTEAFF; V gene: TRBV7-7; D gene: NA; J gene: TRBJ1-1; clone size: few
CDR3 DNA: TGTGCCTGGAGTGCGGGGTTCCACACTGAAGCTTTCTTT; CDR3 protein: CAWSAGFHTEAFF; V gene: TRBV30; D gene: NA; J gene: TRBJ1-1; clone size: NA
CDR3 DNA: TGTGCCAGCAGCTCCTCGGGGGTCCCCACCGGGGAGCTGTTTTTT; CDR3 protein: CASSSSGVPTGELFF; V gene: TRBV5-6; D gene: NA; J gene: TRBJ2-2; clone size: NA
CDR3 DNA: TGTGCCAGCAGCGTTGGCAGGGCAACTAATGAAAAACTGTTTTTT; CDR3 protein: CASSVGRATNEKLFF; V gene: TRBV9; D gene: NA; J gene: TRBJ1-4; clone size: NA
CDR3 DNA: TGTGCTAGTGCTTGGCGGGGGAATGAAAAACTGTTTTTT; CDR3 protein: CASAWRGNEKLFF; V gene: TRBV12-5; D gene: NA; J gene: TRBJ1-4; clone size: few
CDR3 DNA: TGTGCCAGCAGCTCCGACAGAACCTACGAGCAGTACTTC; CDR3 protein: CASSSDRTYEQYF; V gene: TRBV5-5; D gene: NA; J gene: TRBJ2-7; clone size: NA
CDR3 DNA: TGTGCCACCCAGGGGGCGCAGCCCCAGCATTTT; CDR3 protein: CATQGAQPQHF; V gene: TRBV19; D gene: TRBD1; J gene: TRBJ1-5; clone size: NA
CDR3 DNA: TGTGCCAGCAGTGAAGGGCAGGGGTGGACACCCCTCCACTTT; CDR3 protein: CASSEGQGWTPLHF; V gene: TRBV25-1; D gene: NA; J gene: TRBJ1-6; clone size: NA
CDR3 DNA: TGTGCCAGCAGTGAACGGCACCTAGCGGGGAGGACCCAGTACTTC; CDR3 protein: CASSERHLAGRTQYF; V gene: TRBV6-1; D gene: TRBD2; J gene: TRBJ2-5; clone size: few
CDR3 DNA: TGTGCCAGCAGCTTAGGAGGGGTAACAGATACGCAGTATTTT; CDR3 protein: CASSLGGVTDTQYF; V gene: TRBV5-6; D gene: NA; J gene: TRBJ2-3; clone size: NA
CDR3 DNA: TGTGCCTGGACTTCAAAGGTCGGGGCTTTCTTT; CDR3 protein: CAWTSKVGAFF; V gene: TRBV30; D gene: NA; J gene: TRBJ1-1; clone size: NA
CDR3 DNA: TGTGCCAGCAGTGAAGCGCGGGGACAAGAGACCCAGTACTTC; CDR3 protein: CASSEARGQETQYF; V gene: TRBV2; D gene: NA; J gene: TRBJ2-5; clone size: few
CDR3 DNA: TGTGCCAGCAGCTTAACGGGGGTCCTCCCCGGCGAGACCCAGTACTTC; CDR3 protein: CASSLTGVLPGETQYF; V gene: TRBV7-9; D gene: NA; J gene: TRBJ2-5; clone size: NA
CDR3 DNA: TGTGCCAGCAGCCTCGGCGGACTCACTAACTATGGCTACACCTTC; CDR3 protein: CASSLGGLTNYGYTF; V gene: TRBV7-6; D gene: NA; J gene: TRBJ1-2; clone size: NA
CDR3 DNA: TGCGCCAGCAGCCTACGGGAGTCGGCAGGCGAGCAGTACTTC; CDR3 protein: CASSLRESAGEQYF; V gene: TRBV5-1; D gene: NA; J gene: TRBJ2-7; clone size: NA
CDR3 DNA: TGTGCCAGCACCTCCGGGACTAGCTACCGTCCGGAGACCCAGTACTTC; CDR3 protein: CASTSGTSYRPETQYF; V gene: TRBV27; D gene: TRBD2; J gene: TRBJ2-5; clone size: once
CDR3 DNA: TGTGCCAGCAGAGCCGGGACAGGAAACACTGAAGCTTTCTTT; CDR3 protein: CASRAGTGNTEAFF; V gene: TRBV7-3; D gene: TRBD1; J gene: TRBJ1-1; clone size: NA
CDR3 DNA: TGCAGCGTTCCGTGGACAGCCGGTGGATACAATGAGCAGTTCTTC; CDR3 protein: CSVPWTAGGYNEQFF; V gene: TRBV29-1; D gene: NA; J gene: TRBJ2-1; clone size: NA
CDR3 DNA: TGCGCCAGCAGCGAGCGAGGAGCTTCCGGAGATACGCAGTATTTT; CDR3 protein: CASSERGASGDTQYF; V gene: TRBV4-1; D gene: NA; J gene: TRBJ2-3; clone size: NA